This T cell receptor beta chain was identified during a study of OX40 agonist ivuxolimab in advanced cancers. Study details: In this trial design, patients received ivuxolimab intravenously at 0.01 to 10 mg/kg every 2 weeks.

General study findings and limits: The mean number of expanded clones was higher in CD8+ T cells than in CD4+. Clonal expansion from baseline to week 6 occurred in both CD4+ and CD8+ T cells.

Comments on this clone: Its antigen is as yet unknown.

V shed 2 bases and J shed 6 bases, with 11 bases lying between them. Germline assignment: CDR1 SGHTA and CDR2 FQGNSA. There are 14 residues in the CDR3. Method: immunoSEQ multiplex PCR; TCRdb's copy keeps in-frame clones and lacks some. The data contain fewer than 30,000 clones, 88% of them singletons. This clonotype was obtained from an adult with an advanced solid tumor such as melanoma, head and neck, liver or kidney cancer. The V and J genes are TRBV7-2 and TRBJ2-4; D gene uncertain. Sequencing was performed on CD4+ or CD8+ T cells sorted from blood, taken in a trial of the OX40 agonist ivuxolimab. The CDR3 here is CASSLNGVGNIQYF. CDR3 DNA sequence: TGTGCCAGCAGCTTAAATGGGGTGGGAAACATTCAGTACTTC.